This T cell receptor beta chain was observed in a study of T cell responses to AZD1222 COVID-19 vaccine. Turning to the study itself: Pooling covered second doses at about 4 or about 12 weeks. Study-wide results and caveats: Reportedly, nearly half the spike-specific TCRs target unmutated variant regions. Baseline antibody screening turned up just six or seven seropositive AZD1222 recipients. There were repertoire samples only from the period after the peak T cell response.

CDR1 and CDR2 from the germline V gene are SGHTA and FQGTGA. The CDR3 is made up of 11 amino acids. The V end was cut by 4 bases, the J end by 7 bases, with 8 bases between. TCRdb keeps only in-frame clones here, not all; method: immunoSEQ multiplex PCR. This table holds 200,000 or so clones, approximately 90% found once. As concerns this clone: Its specificity is not known.

This sequence originates from an adult in good health. The sample consisted of peripheral blood, taken on day 0 of AZD1222 vaccination. This chain links TRBV7-3 with TRBJ2-7, with D perhaps matching TRBD2 (6 bases). CDR3 sequence (DNA): TGTGCCAGCAGCTCCGGGGGAGAGCAGTACTTC. This codes for CASSSGGEQYF.